This T cell receptor beta chain was sequenced for a study of OX40 agonist ivuxolimab in advanced cancers. The CDR3 contains 16 residues. V lost 4 bases and J lost 0; bases outside the gene matches: 6. In germline, CDR1 is MNHNS, CDR2 SASEGT. About this clone: The antigen remains undetermined.

Assay used: immunoSEQ multiplex PCR; TCRdb lists only in-frame clones, some missing. Of 24,000 or so clones in the sample, approximately 91% are singletons; the top ten hold approximately 49%. Study-wide results and caveats: Researchers did not establish what antigens the expanded peripheral T cells target.

The V gene is TRBV6-1, the J gene TRBJ2-1, with 7 bases identical to TRBD1. The TCR was taken from an adult with an advanced solid tumor such as melanoma, head and neck, liver or kidney cancer. Material: CD4+ or CD8+ T cells sorted from blood, obtained in a trial of the OX40 agonist ivuxolimab. The CDR3 nucleotides read TGTGCCAGCAGTGCCGCAGGGGGAAGCTCCTACAATGAGCAGTTCTTC. It specifies CASSAAGGSSYNEQFF.